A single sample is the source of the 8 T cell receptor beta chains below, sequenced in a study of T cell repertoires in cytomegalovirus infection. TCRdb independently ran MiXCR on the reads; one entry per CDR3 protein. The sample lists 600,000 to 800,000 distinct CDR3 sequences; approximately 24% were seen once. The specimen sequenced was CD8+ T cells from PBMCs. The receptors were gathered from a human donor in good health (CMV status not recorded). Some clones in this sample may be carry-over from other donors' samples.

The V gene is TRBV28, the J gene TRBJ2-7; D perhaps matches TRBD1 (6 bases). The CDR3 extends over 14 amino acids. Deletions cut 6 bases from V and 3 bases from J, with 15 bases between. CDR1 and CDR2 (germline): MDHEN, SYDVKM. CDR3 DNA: TGTGCCAGCAGGAGCCGGGACATAGGCTACGAGCAGTACTTC. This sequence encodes CASRSRDIGYEQYF.

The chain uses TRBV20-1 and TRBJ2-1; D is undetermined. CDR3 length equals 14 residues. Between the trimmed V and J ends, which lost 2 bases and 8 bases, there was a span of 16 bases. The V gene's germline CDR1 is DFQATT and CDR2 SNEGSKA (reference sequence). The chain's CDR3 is CSARPFVVTDEQFF. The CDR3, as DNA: TGCAGTGCTAGACCCTTCGTAGTCACCGATGAGCAGTTCTTC.

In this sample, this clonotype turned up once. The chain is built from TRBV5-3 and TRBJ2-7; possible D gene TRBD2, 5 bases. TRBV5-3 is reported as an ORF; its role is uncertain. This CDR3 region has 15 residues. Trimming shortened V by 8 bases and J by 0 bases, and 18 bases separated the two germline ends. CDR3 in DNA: TGTGCCAGCAGCCCGTTTCAAGGGAGCTCCTACGAGCAGTACGTC. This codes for CASSPFQGSSYEQYV.

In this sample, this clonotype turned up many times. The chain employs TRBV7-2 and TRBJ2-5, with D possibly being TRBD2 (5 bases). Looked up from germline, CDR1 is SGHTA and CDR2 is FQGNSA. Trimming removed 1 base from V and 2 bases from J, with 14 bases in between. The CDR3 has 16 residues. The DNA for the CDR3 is TGTGCCAGCAGCTTAGTAGGGTTGGGCGGGCAAGAGACCCAGTACTTC. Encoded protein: CASSLVGLGGQETQYF.

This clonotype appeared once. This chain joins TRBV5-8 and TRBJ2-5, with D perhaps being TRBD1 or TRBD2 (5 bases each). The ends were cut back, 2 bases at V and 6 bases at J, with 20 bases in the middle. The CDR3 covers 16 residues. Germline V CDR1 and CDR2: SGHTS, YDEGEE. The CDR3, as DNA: TGTGCCAGCAGCTTAATGGCCTCCGGGGCCCTGAAGACCCAGTACTTC. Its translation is CASSLMASGALKTQYF.

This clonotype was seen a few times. This CDR3 reads CASSLGLADYEQYF. CDR3 DNA: TGTGCCAGCAGCTTGGGACTAGCGGACTACGAGCAGTACTTC. J is TRBJ2-7 and V is TRBV13, with 11 nucleotides matching TRBD2. From germline, CDR1 is PRHDT and CDR2 FYEKMQ (reference sequence). V lost 3 bases to trimming and J lost 3 bases; unmatched junction nucleotides: 1. The CDR3 loop spans 14 amino acids.

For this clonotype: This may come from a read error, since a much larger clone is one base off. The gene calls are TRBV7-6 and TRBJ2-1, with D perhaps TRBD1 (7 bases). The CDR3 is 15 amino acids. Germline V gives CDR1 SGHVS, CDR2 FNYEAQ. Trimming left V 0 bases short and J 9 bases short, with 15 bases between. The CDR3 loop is CASSLAGRGAVEQFF. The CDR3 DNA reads TGTGCCAGCAGCTTAGCTGGCAGGGGGGCCGTTGAGCAGTTCTTC.

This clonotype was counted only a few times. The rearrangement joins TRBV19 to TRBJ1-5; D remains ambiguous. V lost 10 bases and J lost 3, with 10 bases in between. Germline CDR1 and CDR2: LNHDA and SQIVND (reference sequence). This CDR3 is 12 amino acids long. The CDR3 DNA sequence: TGTGCCACCAAGGATGACAATCAGCCCCAGCATTTT. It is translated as CATKDDNQPQHF.